These 17 T cell receptor beta chains came from one sample sequenced in a study of CD8 T cells in ankylosing spondylitis. Findings and limits, study-wide: In ankylosing spondylitis blood, a motif of roughly eight highly homologous TCR beta variants appeared characteristic.

Their specific antigens are unknown. One entry per CDR3 protein results from TCRdb running MiXCR on the 5' RACE reads. Among around 770,000 distinct CDR3 sequences listed, roughly 19% were seen once. The sequencing input was blood, either unsorted or a sorted T cell fraction (not recorded which). The receptors were sampled from a male donor with ankylosing spondylitis.

This chain connects TRBV7-6 to TRBJ2-5, with D possibly matching TRBD1 (5 bases). Germline loops: CDR1 SGHVS, CDR2 FNYEAQ. V was pared by 5 bases and J by 2 bases, with 15 bases between. There are 15 residues in the CDR3. Here the CDR3 reads CASSLGQDWQETQYF. In nucleotides, the CDR3 is TGTGCCAGCAGCCTGGGGCAAGACTGGCAAGAGACCCAGTACTTC.

This clonotype was observed a few times. The chain uses TRBV6-6 and TRBJ2-2, with unresolved D. V gave up 10 bases and J gave up 3 bases, with 12 bases separating them. The CDR3 is made up of 13 amino acids. CDR1 MNHNY and CDR2 SVGAGI come from the germline V gene (reference sequence). The CDR3 spells CATRWIDTGELFF. The CDR3 coding sequence is TGTGCCACCCGATGGATCGACACCGGGGAGCTGTTTTTT.

The CDR3, as DNA: TGCGCCAGCAGCTCAGGGAGCCTTGATGAAAAACTGTTTTTT. This sequence encodes CASSSGSLDEKLFF. The V and J genes are TRBV5-1 and TRBJ1-4, with D maybe TRBD1 (5 bases). V lost 3 bases and J 6 bases, leaving 12 bases between the germline ends. Germline loops: CDR1 SGHRS, CDR2 YFSETQ. The length of the CDR3 is 14 residues. Full variable domain (rest looked up from reference TRBV5-1 and TRBJ1-4): KAGVTQTPRYLIKTRGQQVTLSCSPISGHRSVSWYQQTPGQGLQFLFEYFSETQRNKGNFPGRFSGRQFSNSRSEMNVSTLELGDSALYLCASSSGSLDEKLFFGSGTQLSVL.

The chain combines TRBV20-1 with TRBJ2-2, with 9 bases fitting TRBD2. With 1 base clipped from V and 1 base from J, the junction kept 4 bases outside the gene matches. This CDR3 is 16 amino acids long. Germline CDR1 and CDR2: DFQATT and SNEGSKA (reference sequence). DNA of the CDR3: TGCAGTGCTAGAGCTTTGACTAGCGGGAACACCGGGGAGCTGTTTTTT. This codes for CSARALTSGNTGELFF.

This clonotype has only a few counts. The chain combines TRBV10-3 with TRBJ2-5; no firm D call. Germline V gene sequence: CDR1 ENHRY, CDR2 SYGVKD. The length of the CDR3 is 11 residues. V lost 10 bases and J 2 bases, leaving 8 bases between the germline ends. The DNA of the CDR3 is TGTGCCACCCGGGCTCAAGAGACCCAGTACTTC. The encoded protein is CATRAQETQYF.

The chain is built from TRBV11-1 and TRBJ2-1; TRBD1 matches at 8 bases. CDR3 length: 18 amino acids. Germline lookup yields CDR1 SGHAT and CDR2 FQDESV (reference sequence). J gave up 8 bases and V 5 bases, and 20 bases lay outside the gene matches. The CDR3 reads CASSQGAYRGTGVDEQFF. DNA for the CDR3: TGTGCCAGCAGCCAGGGTGCCTATCGCGGGACAGGAGTAGATGAGCAGTTCTTC.

The V call is TRBV6-5, the J call TRBJ1-1, with D perhaps matching TRBD1 (5 bases). Trimming cost V 2 bases and J 4 bases, with 14 bases left between them. Germline CDR1 and CDR2: MNHEY and SVGAGI. CDR3 length equals 15 residues. The CDR3 DNA is TGTGCCAGCAGTTACGGATCGAGGGGAAGCACTGAAGCTTTCTTT. Translating gives CASSYGSRGSTEAFF.

The chain has TRBV28 and TRBJ2-2, with TRBD2 identical over 7 bases. In germline, CDR1 is MDHEN, CDR2 SYDVKM. V gave up 4 bases and J gave up 2 bases; unmatched junction bases: 7. The CDR3 spans 16 residues. The DNA for the CDR3 is TGTGCCAGCAGTTCCGAGGGAGCGGGAAACACCGGGGAGCTGTTTTTT. It is translated as CASSSEGAGNTGELFF.

This clonotype was observed a handful of times. The V call is TRBV12-3 or TRBV12-4, the J call TRBJ2-7, with D uncertain. The germline V and J ends were trimmed by 6 bases and 4 bases, with 19 bases remaining between them. This CDR3 has 15 residues. This chain's CDR3 is CASSPQVWPSYEQYF. DNA of the CDR3: TGTGCCAGCAGCCCTCAGGTTTGGCCGAGTTACGAGCAGTACTTC.

The V and J genes are TRBV6-5 and TRBJ1-1; D is unresolved. CDR1 is MNHEY and CDR2 is SVGAGI in the germline V gene. Deletions cut 2 bases from V and 9 bases from J, with 7 bases between. The CDR3 is made up of 11 amino acids. The CDR3 region has the DNA TGTGCCAGCAGTTACAAGGAGAAAGCTTTCTTT. It translates to CASSYKEKAFF.

V gene TRBV29-1 combines with J gene TRBJ2-1, with D perhaps TRBD1 or TRBD2 (5 bases each). CDR3 length equals 13 residues. Looked up from germline, CDR1 is SQVTM and CDR2 is ANQGSEA. V shed 4 bases and J shed 3 bases, with 10 bases lying between them. For the CDR3, the DNA is TGCAGCGTTGGAGGGACCGACTACAATGAGCAGTTCTTC. Translating it yields CSVGGTDYNEQFF.

This clonotype was counted a few times. V is TRBV12-3 or TRBV12-4 and J is TRBJ2-1; no firm D call. The V and J ends lost 7 bases and 8 bases respectively, with 18 bases between them. The CDR3 loop spans 14 amino acids. CDR3 bases: TGTGCCAGCAAAACGGGTTTGCCTGGCGATGAGCAGTTCTTC. This gives the protein CASKTGLPGDEQFF.

As DNA, the CDR3 is TGTGCCAGCAGCTCAGGGGGGATTGAAGCTTTCTTT. Amino acids: CASSSGGIEAFF. V gene TRBV13 combines with J gene TRBJ1-1; 7 nucleotides line up with TRBD1. V was pared by 4 bases and J by 7 bases, with 3 bases of the junction left unmatched. Germline CDR1 reads PRHDT; CDR2 reads FYEKMQ (reference sequence). The length of the CDR3 is 12 residues.

This clonotype was observed a few times. The chain joins TRBV27 to TRBJ2-2; TRBD1 matches 10 bases. CDR1 and CDR2 from the germline V gene are MNHEY and SMNVEV (reference sequence). This CDR3 has 15 amino acids. Trimming removed 6 bases from V and 7 bases from J; junction bases left unmatched: 8. CDR3 sequence (DNA): TGTGCCAGCAGGACGACAGGGGGCTTGGGCGGGGAGCTGTTTTTT. It is translated as CASRTTGGLGGELFF.

This clonotype was picked up a small number of times. The J gene is TRBJ2-1, the V gene TRBV5-1, with 9 bases fitting TRBD1. This CDR3 has 14 amino acids. Per the germline V gene, CDR1 is SGHRS and CDR2 is YFSETQ. V shed 6 bases and J 6 bases; nucleotides not matched to a gene: 7. The CDR3 bases are TGCGCCAGCACCCCTGGACAGGGGATCAATGAGCAGTTCTTC. Its translation is CASTPGQGINEQFF.

The chain uses TRBV4-1 and TRBJ2-3; either TRBD1 or TRBD2 may fit D (6 bases each). Trimming took 0 bases from V and 6 from J, leaving 22 bases between them. In germline, CDR1 is MGHRA, CDR2 YSYEKL. The CDR3 extends over 18 amino acids. The CDR3 bases are TGCGCCAGCAGCCAAGAGGGGGCGGGGTCCTACAGGGCGGATACGCAGTATTTT. Its protein product is CASSQEGAGSYRADTQYF.

The rearrangement uses TRBV12-3 or TRBV12-4 and TRBJ1-1; no clear D. This CDR3 is 14 amino acids long. V was cut by 5 bases and J by 0 bases, with 10 bases left in between. In DNA form, the CDR3 reads TGTGCCAGCAGTCCACCTCGAGTGAACACTGAAGCTTTCTTT. This sequence encodes CASSPPRVNTEAFF.